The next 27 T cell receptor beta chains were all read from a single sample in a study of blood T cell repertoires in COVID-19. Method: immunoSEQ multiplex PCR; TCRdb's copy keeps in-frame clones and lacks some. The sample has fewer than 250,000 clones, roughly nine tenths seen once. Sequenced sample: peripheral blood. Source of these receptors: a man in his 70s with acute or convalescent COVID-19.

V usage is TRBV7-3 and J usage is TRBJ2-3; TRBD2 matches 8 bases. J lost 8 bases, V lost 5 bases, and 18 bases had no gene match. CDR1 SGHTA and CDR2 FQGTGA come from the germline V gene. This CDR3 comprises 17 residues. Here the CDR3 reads CASSLGAREGQVRTQYF. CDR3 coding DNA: TGTGCCAGCAGCCTAGGGGCCCGGGAGGGCCAGGTACGTACGCAGTATTTT.

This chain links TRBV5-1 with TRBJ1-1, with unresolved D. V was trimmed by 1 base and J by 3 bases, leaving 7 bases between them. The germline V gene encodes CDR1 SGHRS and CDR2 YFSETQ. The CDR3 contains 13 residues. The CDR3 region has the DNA TGCGCCAGCAGCTTGTTTGGGCACACTGAAGCTTTCTTT. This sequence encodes CASSLFGHTEAFF.

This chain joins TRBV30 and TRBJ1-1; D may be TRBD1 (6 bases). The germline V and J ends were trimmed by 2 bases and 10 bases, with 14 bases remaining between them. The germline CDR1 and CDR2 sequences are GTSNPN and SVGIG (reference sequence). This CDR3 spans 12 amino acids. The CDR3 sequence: CAWSPRDTGAFF. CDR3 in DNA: TGTGCCTGGAGTCCCCGGGACACGGGAGCTTTCTTT. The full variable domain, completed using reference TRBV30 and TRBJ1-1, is SQTIHQWPATLVQPVGSPLSLECTVEGTSNPNLYWYRQAAGRGLQLLFYSVGIGQISSEVPQNLSASRPQDRQFILSSKKLLLSDSGFYLCAWSPRDTGAFFGQGTRLTVV.

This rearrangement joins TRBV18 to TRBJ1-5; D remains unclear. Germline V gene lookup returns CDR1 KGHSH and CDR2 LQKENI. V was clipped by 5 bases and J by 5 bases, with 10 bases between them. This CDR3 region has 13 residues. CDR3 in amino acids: CASSSRLDQPQHF. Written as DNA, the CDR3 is TGTGCCAGCTCATCTCGACTGGATCAGCCCCAGCATTTT. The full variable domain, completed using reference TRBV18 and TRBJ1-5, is NAGVMQNPRHLVRRRGQEARLRCSPMKGHSHVYWYRQLPEEGLKFMVYLQKENIIDESGMPKERFSAEFPKEGPSILRIQQVVRGDSAAYFCASSSRLDQPQHFGDGTRLSIL.

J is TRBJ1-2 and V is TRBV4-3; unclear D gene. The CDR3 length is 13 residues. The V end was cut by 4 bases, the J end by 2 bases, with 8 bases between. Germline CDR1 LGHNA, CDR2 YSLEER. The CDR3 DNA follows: TGCGCCAGCAGCCTTGCTAACAACTATGGCTACACCTTC. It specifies CASSLANNYGYTF.

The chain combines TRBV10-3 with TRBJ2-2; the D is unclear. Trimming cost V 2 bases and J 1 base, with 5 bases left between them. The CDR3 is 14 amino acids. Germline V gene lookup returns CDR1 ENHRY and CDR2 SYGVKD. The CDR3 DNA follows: TGTGCCATCAGTGAGGCAGGGAACACCGGGGAGCTGTTTTTT. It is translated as CAISEAGNTGELFF.

The CDR3 loop is CASRIGTSGSGEQYF. The DNA for the CDR3 is TGCGCCAGCAGAATTGGGACTAGCGGGAGTGGGGAGCAGTACTTC. This chain joins TRBV4-1 and TRBJ2-7; 14 bases line up with TRBD2. The CDR3 contains 15 residues. Germline trimming cut 6 bases from V and 7 bases from J; bases unmatched to any gene: 8. The V gene's germline CDR1 is MGHRA and CDR2 YSYEKL.

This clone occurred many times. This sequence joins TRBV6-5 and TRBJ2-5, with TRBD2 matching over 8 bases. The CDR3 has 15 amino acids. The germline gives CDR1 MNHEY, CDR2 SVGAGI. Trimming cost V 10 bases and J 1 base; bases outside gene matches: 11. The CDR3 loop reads CATRFWREAQETQYF. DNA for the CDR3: TGTGCCACCAGGTTTTGGCGGGAGGCCCAAGAGACCCAGTACTTC.

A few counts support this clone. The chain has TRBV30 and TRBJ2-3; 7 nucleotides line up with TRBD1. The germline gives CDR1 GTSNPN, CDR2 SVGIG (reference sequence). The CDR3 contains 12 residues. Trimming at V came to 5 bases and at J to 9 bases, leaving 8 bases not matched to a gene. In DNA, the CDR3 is TGTGCCTGGTCCGACAGGGCCCAAACGCAGTATTTT. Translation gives CAWSDRAQTQYF.

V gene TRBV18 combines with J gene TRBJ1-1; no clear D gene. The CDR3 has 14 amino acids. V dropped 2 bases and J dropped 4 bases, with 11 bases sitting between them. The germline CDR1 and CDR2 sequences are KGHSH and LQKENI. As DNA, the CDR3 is TGTGCCAGCTCACCATTTGTGATCGGCACTGAAGCTTTCTTT. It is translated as CASSPFVIGTEAFF.

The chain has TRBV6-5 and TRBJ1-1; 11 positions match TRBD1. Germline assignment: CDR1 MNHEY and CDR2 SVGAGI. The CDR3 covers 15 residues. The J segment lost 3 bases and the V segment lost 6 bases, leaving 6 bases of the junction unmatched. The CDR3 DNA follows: TGTGCCAGCAGCCATGGGACAGGGGGGTACACTGAAGCTTTCTTT. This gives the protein CASSHGTGGYTEAFF.

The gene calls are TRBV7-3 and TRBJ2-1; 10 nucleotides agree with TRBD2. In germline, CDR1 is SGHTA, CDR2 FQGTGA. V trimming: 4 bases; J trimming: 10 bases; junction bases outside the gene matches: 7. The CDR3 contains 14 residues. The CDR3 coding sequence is TGTGCCAGCAGCTCCCTAGCGGGAGTCGGCGAGCAGTTCTTC. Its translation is CASSSLAGVGEQFF.

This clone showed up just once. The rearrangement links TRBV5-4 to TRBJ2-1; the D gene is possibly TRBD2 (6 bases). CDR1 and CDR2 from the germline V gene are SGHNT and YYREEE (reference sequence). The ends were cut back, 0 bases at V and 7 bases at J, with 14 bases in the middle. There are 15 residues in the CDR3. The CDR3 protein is CASSLAGAVRNEQFF. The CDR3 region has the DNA TGTGCCAGCAGCTTGGCGGGAGCAGTTCGAAATGAGCAGTTCTTC.

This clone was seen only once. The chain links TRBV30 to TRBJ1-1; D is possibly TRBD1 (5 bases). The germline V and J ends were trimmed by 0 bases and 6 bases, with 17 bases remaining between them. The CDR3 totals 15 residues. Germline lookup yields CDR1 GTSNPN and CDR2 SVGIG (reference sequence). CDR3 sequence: CAWSVRTLGVPEAFF. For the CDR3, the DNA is TGTGCCTGGAGTGTGCGAACCCTAGGGGTACCTGAAGCTTTCTTT.

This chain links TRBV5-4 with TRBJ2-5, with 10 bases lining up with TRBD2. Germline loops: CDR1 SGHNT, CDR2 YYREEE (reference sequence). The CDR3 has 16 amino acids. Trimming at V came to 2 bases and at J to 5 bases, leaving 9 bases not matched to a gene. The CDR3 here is CASSFFLAGGRETQYF. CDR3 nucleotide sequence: TGTGCCAGCAGCTTTTTTTTAGCGGGGGGACGGGAGACCCAGTACTTC.

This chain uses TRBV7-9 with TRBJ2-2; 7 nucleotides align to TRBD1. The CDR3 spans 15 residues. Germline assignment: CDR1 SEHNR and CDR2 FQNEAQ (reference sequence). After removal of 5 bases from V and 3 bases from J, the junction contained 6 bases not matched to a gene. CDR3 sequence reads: CASSTTGVHTGELFF. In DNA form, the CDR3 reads TGTGCCAGCAGCACAACAGGGGTGCACACCGGGGAGCTGTTTTTT.

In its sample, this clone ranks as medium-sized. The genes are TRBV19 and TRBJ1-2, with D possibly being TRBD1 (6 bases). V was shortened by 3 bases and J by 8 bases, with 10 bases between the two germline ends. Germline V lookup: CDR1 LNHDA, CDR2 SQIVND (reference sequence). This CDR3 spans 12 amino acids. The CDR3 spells CASSINTGGYTF. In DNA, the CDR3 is TGTGCCAGTAGTATCAACACAGGGGGCTACACCTTC.

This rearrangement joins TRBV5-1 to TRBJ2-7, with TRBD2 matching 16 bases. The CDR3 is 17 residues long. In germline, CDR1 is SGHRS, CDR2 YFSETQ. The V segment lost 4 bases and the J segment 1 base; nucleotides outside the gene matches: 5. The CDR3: CASSPGTSGRESYEQYF. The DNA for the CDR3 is TGCGCCAGCAGCCCCGGGACTAGCGGGAGGGAGTCCTACGAGCAGTACTTC.

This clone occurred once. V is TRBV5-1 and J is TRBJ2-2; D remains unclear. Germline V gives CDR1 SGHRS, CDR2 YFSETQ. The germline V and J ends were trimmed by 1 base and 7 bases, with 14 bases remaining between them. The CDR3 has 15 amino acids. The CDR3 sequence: CASSLNSQSNGELFF. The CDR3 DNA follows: TGCGCCAGCAGCTTGAACTCCCAAAGCAACGGGGAGCTGTTTTTT.

The CDR3 DNA follows: TGTGCCAGCAGTTTCACTTTTGATGAAAAACTGTTTTTT. It encodes CASSFTFDEKLFF. This sequence joins TRBV27 and TRBJ1-4; D call uncertain. This CDR3 has 13 amino acids. With 3 bases removed from V and 6 bases from J, the gap between germline ends came to 8 bases. Looked up from germline, CDR1 is MNHEY and CDR2 is SMNVEV (reference sequence).

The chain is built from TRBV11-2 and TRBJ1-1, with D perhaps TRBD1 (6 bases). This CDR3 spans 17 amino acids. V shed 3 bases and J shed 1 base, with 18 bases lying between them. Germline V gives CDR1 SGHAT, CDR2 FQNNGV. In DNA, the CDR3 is TGTGCCAGCAGCTTTTTGGGCGTAGGGACAACGAACACTGAAGCTTTCTTT. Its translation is CASSFLGVGTTNTEAFF.

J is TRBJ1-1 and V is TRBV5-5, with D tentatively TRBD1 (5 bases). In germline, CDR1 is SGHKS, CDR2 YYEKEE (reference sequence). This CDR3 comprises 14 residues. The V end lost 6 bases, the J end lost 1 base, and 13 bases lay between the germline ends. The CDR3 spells CASTWGGENTEAFF. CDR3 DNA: TGTGCCAGCACCTGGGGGGGTGAGAACACTGAAGCTTTCTTT.

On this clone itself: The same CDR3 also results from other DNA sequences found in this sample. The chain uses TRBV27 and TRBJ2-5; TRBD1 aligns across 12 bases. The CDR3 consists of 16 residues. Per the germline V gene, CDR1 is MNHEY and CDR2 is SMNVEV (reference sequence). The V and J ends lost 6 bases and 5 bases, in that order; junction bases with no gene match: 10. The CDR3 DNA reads TGTGCCAGCAGCCCCGGGACAGGGGGCCCGAAGGAGACCCAGTACTTC. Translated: CASSPGTGGPKETQYF.

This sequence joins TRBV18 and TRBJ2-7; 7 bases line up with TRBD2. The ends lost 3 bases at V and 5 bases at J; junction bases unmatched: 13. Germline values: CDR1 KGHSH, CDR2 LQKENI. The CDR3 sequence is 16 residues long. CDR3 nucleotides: TGTGCCAGCTCACCGGGAGGGGCCGCCTTTCGAGACGAGCAGTACTTC. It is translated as CASSPGGAAFRDEQYF.

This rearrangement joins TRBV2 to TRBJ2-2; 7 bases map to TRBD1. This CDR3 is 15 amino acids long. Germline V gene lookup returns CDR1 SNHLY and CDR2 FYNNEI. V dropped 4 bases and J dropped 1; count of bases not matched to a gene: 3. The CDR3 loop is CASSGQGLNTGELFF. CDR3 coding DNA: TGTGCCAGCAGTGGACAGGGCTTGAACACCGGGGAGCTGTTTTTT. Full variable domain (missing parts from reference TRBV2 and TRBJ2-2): EPEVTQTPSHQVTQMGQEVILRCVPISNHLYFYWYRQILGQKVEFLVSFYNNEISEKSEIFDDQFSVERPDGSNFTLKIRSTKLEDSAMYFCASSGQGLNTGELFFGEGSRLTVL.

The CDR3 loop is CASSLRGVETQYF. CDR3 sequence (DNA): TGTGCCAGCAGCCTCAGGGGCGTAGAGACCCAGTACTTC. The chain links TRBV3-1 (or the pseudogene TRBV3-2) to TRBJ2-5, with a weak D call TRBD1 (6 bases). Germline lookup yields CDR1 LGHDT and CDR2 YNNKEL (reference sequence). V was trimmed by 4 bases and J by 4 bases, leaving 10 bases between them. This CDR3 is built from 13 residues.

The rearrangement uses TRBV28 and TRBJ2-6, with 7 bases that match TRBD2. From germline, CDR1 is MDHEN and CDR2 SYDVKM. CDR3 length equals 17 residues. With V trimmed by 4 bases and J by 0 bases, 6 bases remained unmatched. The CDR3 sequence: CASSSPAGSSGANVLTF. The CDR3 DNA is TGTGCCAGCAGTTCACCAGCGGGGAGCTCTGGGGCCAACGTCCTGACTTTC.